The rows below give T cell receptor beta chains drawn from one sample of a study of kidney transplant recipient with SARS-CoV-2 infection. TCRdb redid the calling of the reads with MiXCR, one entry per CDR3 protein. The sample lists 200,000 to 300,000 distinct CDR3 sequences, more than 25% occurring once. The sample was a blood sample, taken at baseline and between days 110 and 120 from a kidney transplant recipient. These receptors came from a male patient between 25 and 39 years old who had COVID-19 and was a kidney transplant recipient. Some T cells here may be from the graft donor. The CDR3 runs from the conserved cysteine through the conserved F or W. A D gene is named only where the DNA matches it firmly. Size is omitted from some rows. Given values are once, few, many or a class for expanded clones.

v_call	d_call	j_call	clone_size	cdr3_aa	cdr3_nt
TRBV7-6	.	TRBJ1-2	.	CASSRMDESRKTYGYTF	TGTGCCAGCAGCCGAATGGATGAATCTCGAAAGACCTATGGCTACACCTTC
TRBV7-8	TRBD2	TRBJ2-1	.	CANSTGTSGFGGNEQFF	TGTGCCAACAGCACCGGGACTAGCGGGTTTGGGGGAAATGAGCAGTTCTTC
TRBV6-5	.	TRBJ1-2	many	CASSYDSYGYTF	TGTGCCAGCAGTTACGACAGCTATGGCTACACCTTC
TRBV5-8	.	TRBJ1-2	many	CASGDTHPRKTYGYTF	TGTGCCAGCGGCGATACTCATCCACGAAAGACCTATGGCTACACCTTC
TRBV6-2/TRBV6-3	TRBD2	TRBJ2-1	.	CASTPSGSWYNEQFF	TGTGCCAGCACCCCCAGCGGGAGCTGGTACAATGAGCAGTTCTTC
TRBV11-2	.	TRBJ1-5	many	CASSLDRNHQPQHF	TGTGCCAGCAGCTTAGATCGAAATCATCAGCCCCAGCATTTT
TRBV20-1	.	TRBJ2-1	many	CSARDPQGLTGEQFF	TGCAGTGCTAGAGATCCCCAGGGGCTGACAGGTGAGCAGTTCTTC
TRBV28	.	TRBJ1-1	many	CASSLWPNTEAFF	TGTGCCAGCAGTTTATGGCCGAACACTGAAGCTTTCTTT
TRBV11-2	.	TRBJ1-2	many	CASSVMVTSRKTYGYTF	TGTGCCAGCAGCGTAATGGTAACAAGCAGAAAGACCTATGGCTACACCTTC
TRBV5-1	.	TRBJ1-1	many	CASSLSTDTEAFF	TGCGCCAGCAGCTTATCGACAGACACTGAAGCTTTCTTT
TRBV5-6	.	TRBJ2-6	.	CASSLQGDPLSGANVLTF	TGTGCCAGCAGCTTGCAGGGTGATCCCCTCTCTGGGGCCAACGTCCTGACTTTC
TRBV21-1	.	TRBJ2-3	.	CASRSRLATVTQDTQYF	TGTGCCAGCAGGTCTCGGCTAGCTACAGTCACGCAAGATACGCAGTATTTT
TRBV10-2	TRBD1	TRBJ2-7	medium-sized	CASSDRGTYEQYF	TGCGCCAGCAGTGACAGGGGGACCTACGAGCAGTACTTC
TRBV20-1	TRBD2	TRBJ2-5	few	CSAEPLAGGHETQYF	TGCAGTGCCGAGCCCTTAGCGGGGGGGCACGAGACCCAGTACTTC
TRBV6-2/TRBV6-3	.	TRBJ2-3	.	CASSYSSGRTDTQYF	TGTGCCAGCAGTTACAGTAGCGGTAGAACAGATACGCAGTATTTT
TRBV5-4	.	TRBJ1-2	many	CASCSGVPGKTYGYTF	TGTGCCAGCTGCTCAGGCGTACCAGGAAAGACCTATGGCTACACCTTC
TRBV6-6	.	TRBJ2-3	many	CASSFTDPDTQYF	TGTGCCAGCAGTTTTACGGACCCAGATACGCAGTATTTT
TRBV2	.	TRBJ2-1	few	CASSVRSYNEQFF	TGTGCCAGCAGTGTCCGCTCCTACAATGAGCAGTTCTTC
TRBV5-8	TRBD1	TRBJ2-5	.	CASSIGQGTQETQYF	TGTGCCAGCAGCATAGGACAGGGGACTCAAGAGACCCAGTACTTC
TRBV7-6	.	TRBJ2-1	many	CASSLGVSSYNEQFF	TGTGCTAGCAGCTTAGGCGTAAGCTCCTACAATGAGCAGTTCTTC
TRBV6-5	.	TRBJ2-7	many	CASSGRDARYEQYF	TGTGCCAGCAGTGGCCGGGACGCGCGTTACGAGCAGTACTTC
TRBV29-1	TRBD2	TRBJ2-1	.	CSVVTSGYNEQFF	TGCAGCGTTGTAACTAGCGGATACAATGAGCAGTTCTTC